These 13 T cell receptor beta chains were sequenced from one sample in a study of blood T cell repertoires in COVID-19. Assay used: immunoSEQ multiplex PCR; TCRdb lists only in-frame clones, some missing. The profile shows approximately 240,000 clones, almost 85% of them singletons. Sequencing was done on a sample of peripheral blood. These receptors originate from a man over 45 with acute or convalescent COVID-19.

The CDR3 protein is CASSYQSGMLSGEQFF. The CDR3, as DNA: TGTGCCAGCAGTTATCAAAGCGGGATGCTGTCAGGAGAGCAGTTCTTC. The genes are TRBV6-5 and TRBJ2-1; the match to TRBD2 covers 7 bases. The J segment lost 10 bases and the V segment lost 3 bases, leaving 15 bases of the junction unmatched. The CDR3 consists of 16 residues. Germline CDR1 and CDR2: MNHEY and SVGAGI.

V and J are TRBV19 and TRBJ1-2, with D possibly matching TRBD1 (6 bases). Germline assignment: CDR1 LNHDA and CDR2 SQIVND (reference sequence). Trimming cost V 3 bases and J 7 bases, with 15 bases left between them. This CDR3 has 14 residues. The CDR3 protein is CASSIGTGMPGYTF. The CDR3 region has the DNA TGTGCCAGTAGTATCGGAACAGGGATGCCTGGCTACACCTTC.

This chain links TRBV3-1 (or the pseudogene TRBV3-2) with TRBJ1-2; D is ambiguous. The CDR3 loop spans 14 amino acids. Germline CDR1 LGHDT, CDR2 YNNKEL (reference sequence). V was shortened by 4 bases and J by 7 bases, with 16 bases between the two germline ends. The CDR3 reads CASSLRQARSGYTF. CDR3 DNA: TGTGCCAGCAGCCTCCGTCAAGCCCGGAGTGGCTACACCTTC.

The chain has TRBV29-1 and TRBJ2-1; 11 positions match TRBD2. This CDR3 comprises 16 residues. The ends lost 0 bases at V and 6 bases at J; junction bases unmatched: 7. Germline CDR1 reads SQVTM; CDR2 reads ANQGSEA. The CDR3 nucleotides are TGCAGCGTTGAAGAGTTAGCGGGAGGGCTTCGCAATGAGCAGTTCTTC. This gives the protein CSVEELAGGLRNEQFF.

This clone was seen more than once but under ten times. The rearrangement joins TRBV5-6 to TRBJ2-7, with 9 bases identical to TRBD2. The CDR3 contains 17 residues. The junction had 12 bases not matched to a gene; V was cut back by 4 bases and J by 1 base. The V gene's germline CDR1 is SGHDT and CDR2 YYEEEE. CDR3 residues: CASSGAGGLALSYEQYF. For the CDR3, the DNA is TGTGCCAGCAGCGGAGCGGGTGGACTAGCGTTATCCTACGAGCAGTACTTC.

This clone was seen once. The chain employs TRBV5-5 and TRBJ2-3; the D gene is possibly TRBD2 (5 bases). V gave up 6 bases and J gave up 0 bases, with 14 bases separating them. This CDR3 is built from 15 residues. The germline V gene encodes CDR1 SGHKS and CDR2 YYEKEE (reference sequence). CDR3 in DNA: TGTGCCAGCATCCTTAGCGTTACTAGCACAGATACGCAGTATTTT. Its protein product is CASILSVTSTDTQYF.

This clone was found a few times. The chain joins TRBV30 to TRBJ1-5; D not certain. CDR1 GTSNPN and CDR2 SVGIG come from the germline V gene (reference sequence). This CDR3 comprises 17 residues. With 5 bases removed from V and 1 base from J, the gap between germline ends came to 21 bases. The CDR3, as DNA: TGTGCCTGGGGCCTCGGAAAGACGGGGAACAGCAATCAGCCCCAGCATTTT. This translates into CAWGLGKTGNSNQPQHF.

This clone was detected a few times. The chain uses TRBV21-1 and TRBJ2-1; TRBD2 was called by the table and not checked on the DNA. TRBV21-1 is a pseudogene segment. CDR3 size: 17 residues. CDR3 residues: CASSPLGGYSAYNEQFF. The CDR3 region has the DNA TGTGCCAGCAGCCCCCTAGGAGGATATTCCGCCTACAATGAGCAGTTCTTC.

The chain carries TRBV3-1 (or the pseudogene TRBV3-2) and TRBJ1-2; 7 nucleotides match TRBD1. Trimming at V came to 3 bases and at J to 6 bases, leaving 16 bases not matched to a gene. This CDR3 comprises 17 residues. Germline lookup yields CDR1 LGHDT and CDR2 YNNKEL (reference sequence). CDR3: CASSQERRGVLGDGYTF. The CDR3 nucleotides are TGTGCCAGCAGCCAGGAGCGCAGGGGGGTCCTCGGAGATGGCTACACCTTC.

The chain uses TRBV19 and TRBJ1-1, with unresolved D. V was trimmed by 1 base and J by 6 bases, leaving 15 bases between them. The CDR3 is 15 amino acids. Germline V CDR1 and CDR2: LNHDA, SQIVND (reference sequence). In nucleotides, the CDR3 is TGTGCCAGTAGTATAGGGTCGGGGTTCGGGGCTGAAGCTTTCTTT. Translating gives CASSIGSGFGAEAFF.

This rearrangement joins TRBV11-3 to TRBJ1-1, with D hard to call. In germline, CDR1 is SGHNT, CDR2 YENEEA. Trimming took 5 bases from V and 3 from J, leaving 13 bases between them. The CDR3 is made up of 14 amino acids. The CDR3 loop is CASSPRGRDTEAFF. Here the CDR3 DNA reads TGTGCCAGCAGCCCCCGAGGGAGGGACACTGAAGCTTTCTTT.

The CDR3 bases are TGTGCCAGCACCATGGGACTAGCGGGGGTGAGGGAGCAGTTCTTC. This codes for CASTMGLAGVREQFF. This rearrangement joins TRBV7-2 to TRBJ2-1; 14 bases are shared with TRBD2. Germline CDR1 SGHTA, CDR2 FQGNSA. J was trimmed by 10 bases and V by 7 bases; bases with no gene match: 9. This CDR3 contains 15 residues.

V gene TRBV18 combines with J gene TRBJ1-6, with TRBD1 as a possible D gene (6 bases). The CDR3 length is 14 residues. Trimming removed 3 bases at V and 10 bases at J, with 13 bases between. Germline assignment: CDR1 KGHSH and CDR2 LQKENI. The CDR3 DNA reads TGTGCCAGCTCACCCCGACAGGAGTCCTCACCCCTCCACTTT. Protein product: CASSPRQESSPLHF.